The 29 T cell receptor beta chains below all came from one sample that was sequenced in a study of blood T cell repertoires in COVID-19. Data came from immunoSEQ multiplex PCR; TCRdb stores just in-frame clones and leaves some out. The sample carries about 320,000 clones, about 88% recorded once. Sequenced sample: PBMCs or T cells enriched from blood (not recorded which). All receptors come from a man between 60 and 75 years old who had recovered from COVID-19.

This clone was seen more than once but under ten times. This chain uses TRBV2 with TRBJ1-2; no clear D gene. V dropped 7 bases and J dropped 3 bases, with 6 bases sitting between them. This CDR3 is built from 11 residues. CDR1 is SNHLY and CDR2 is FYNNEI in the germline V gene. CDR3 DNA sequence: TGTGCCAGCAAACCAGACTATGGCTACACCTTC. Translating it yields CASKPDYGYTF.

This chain joins TRBV30 and TRBJ2-7; D perhaps matches TRBD1 (5 bases). Trimming cost V 2 bases and J 2 bases, with 10 bases left between them. The CDR3 has 13 amino acids. Germline V lookup: CDR1 GTSNPN, CDR2 SVGIG (reference sequence). The CDR3 coding sequence is TGTGCCTGGAGTTCAGGGATCACCTACGAGCAGTACTTC. It is translated as CAWSSGITYEQYF.

This sequence joins TRBV7-2 and TRBJ2-1, with TRBD2 matching 15 bases. There are 15 residues in the CDR3. The junction had 2 bases not matched to a gene; V was cut back by 5 bases and J by 6 bases. CDR1 is SGHTA and CDR2 is FQGNSA in the germline V gene. The CDR3 sequence is CASSRTSGGGNEQFF. The CDR3, as DNA: TGTGCCAGCAGCCGGACTAGCGGGGGGGGCAATGAGCAGTTCTTC.

This sequence joins TRBV24-1 and TRBJ2-7; D not certain. CDR1 and CDR2 (germline): KGHDR, SFDVKD. The V and J ends lost 12 bases and 2 bases respectively, with 16 bases between them. This CDR3 contains 13 residues. CDR3 protein: CAPTTVFPYEQYF. The CDR3 DNA reads TGTGCCCCAACCACGGTGTTCCCCTACGAGCAGTACTTC.

V and J are TRBV7-2 and TRBJ2-7; D may be TRBD2 (6 bases). CDR1 SGHTA and CDR2 FQGNSA come from the germline V gene. V lost 1 base and J lost 3, with 10 bases in between. This CDR3 is built from 14 residues. CDR3 region: CASSLGGGVYEQYF. The CDR3 DNA is TGTGCCAGCAGCTTAGGGGGCGGGGTCTACGAGCAGTACTTC.

The chain combines TRBV7-8 with TRBJ2-1; 10 bases fit TRBD2. The CDR3 loop spans 16 amino acids. J lost 7 bases, V lost 0 bases, and 6 bases had no gene match. From germline, CDR1 is SGHVS and CDR2 FQNEAQ. CDR3 nucleotides: TGTGCCAGCAGCTTAGCAGGGCTAGCGGGAGCTAATGAGCAGTTCTTC. Translation gives CASSLAGLAGANEQFF.

This clone was found once. The chain combines TRBV6-5 with TRBJ2-7; 12 bases agree with TRBD2. CDR1 MNHEY and CDR2 SVGAGI come from the germline V gene. The CDR3 loop spans 14 amino acids. The junction had 3 bases not matched to a gene; V was cut back by 5 bases and J by 4 bases. CDR3 region: CASSPTSGSYEQYF. DNA of the CDR3: TGTGCCAGCAGTCCGACTAGCGGGAGTTACGAGCAGTACTTC.

CDR3 sequence (DNA): TGTGCCAGCAGCTTTAACAGGGGAGACACTGAAGCTTTCTTT. Translated, it gives CASSFNRGDTEAFF. The chain uses TRBV11-3 and TRBJ1-1; 7 bases match TRBD1. The germline CDR1 and CDR2 sequences are SGHNT and YENEEA. This CDR3 spans 14 amino acids. The trim removed 3 bases at V and 3 bases at J, leaving 4 bases unmatched.

This clone was seen only once. The chain combines TRBV7-9 with TRBJ2-2, with a tentative D call TRBD1 (5 bases). This CDR3 spans 15 amino acids. V gave up 5 bases and J gave up 8 bases, with 18 bases separating them. Germline values: CDR1 SEHNR, CDR2 FQNEAQ (reference sequence). The CDR3 region is CASSPPWGPRGELFF. CDR3 sequence (DNA): TGTGCCAGCAGCCCACCCTGGGGCCCTCGGGGGGAGCTGTTTTTT.

This clone was detected once. This chain joins TRBV19 and TRBJ2-2; TRBD2 matches 9 bases. CDR3 length equals 15 residues. Germline V gene lookup returns CDR1 LNHDA and CDR2 SQIVND (reference sequence). V gave up 5 bases and J gave up 3 bases; unmatched junction bases: 4. The CDR3 DNA reads as TGTGCCAGTAGTTTTGCGGGAGGGGACACCGGGGAGCTGTTTTTT. It yields the protein CASSFAGGDTGELFF.

This clone was counted once. The V call is TRBV29-1, the J call TRBJ1-6; maybe TRBD1 (5 bases). V was clipped by 5 bases and J by 6 bases, with 11 bases between them. The CDR3 is made up of 13 amino acids. CDR1 and CDR2 from the germline V gene are SQVTM and ANQGSEA. Written as DNA, the CDR3 is TGCAGCGTTTCGGAGGGGAGTAATTCACCCCTCCACTTT. Amino acid sequence: CSVSEGSNSPLHF.

The rearrangement joins TRBV19 to TRBJ1-3; the match to TRBD1 covers 8 bases. Trimming took 7 bases from V and 3 from J; bases not matched to a gene: 11. Germline V CDR1 and CDR2: LNHDA, SQIVND (reference sequence). This CDR3 is 16 amino acids long. The DNA of the CDR3 is TGTGCCAGTAAAAAATTGCAGGGGGCTTTTGGAAACACCATATATTTT. Protein product: CASKKLQGAFGNTIYF. Based on the CDR3 plus reference TRBV19 and TRBJ1-3, the full variable domain is DGGITQSPKYLFRKEGQNVTLSCEQNLNHDAMYWYRQDPGQGLRLIYYSQIVNDFQKGDIAEGYSVSREKKESFPLTVTSAQKNPTAFYLCASKKLQGAFGNTIYFGEGSWLTVV.

The chain has TRBV27 and TRBJ1-2; TRBD1 matches at 10 bases. The V and J ends lost 4 bases and 1 base, in that order; junction bases with no gene match: 12. CDR1 is MNHEY, CDR2 SMNVEV, per germline (reference sequence). The CDR3 extends over 18 amino acids. The chain's CDR3 is CASSSGPRTGGYNYGYTF. CDR3 nucleotide sequence: TGTGCCAGCAGTTCAGGACCTAGGACAGGGGGATATAACTATGGCTACACCTTC.

The chain uses TRBV19 and TRBJ2-3; the D gene is possibly TRBD2 (5 bases). The CDR3 is 15 residues long. CDR1 LNHDA and CDR2 SQIVND come from the germline V gene (reference sequence). The V and J ends lost 4 bases and 5 bases respectively, with 16 bases between them. CDR3 nucleotides: TGTGCCAGTAGTACTTACACCCGGGATGTAGATACGCAGTATTTT. The encoded protein is CASSTYTRDVDTQYF.

The chain uses TRBV19 and TRBJ2-1; 9 positions match TRBD1. The J segment lost 10 bases and the V segment lost 5 bases, leaving 9 bases of the junction unmatched. The length of the CDR3 is 14 residues. Looked up from germline, CDR1 is LNHDA and CDR2 is SQIVND (reference sequence). CDR3 coding DNA: TGTGCCAGTAGTCCGGGACAGGGTCCGTTCGAGCAGTTCTTC. Its translation is CASSPGQGPFEQFF.

This rearrangement joins TRBV29-1 to TRBJ2-7; D perhaps matches TRBD2 (5 bases). Germline lookup yields CDR1 SQVTM and CDR2 ANQGSEA. V was pared by 5 bases and J by 1 base, with 9 bases between. The CDR3 is made up of 12 amino acids. CDR3 region: CSVTSRSYEQYF. CDR3 in DNA: TGCAGCGTTACTAGTAGGTCCTACGAGCAGTACTTC.

This chain joins TRBV2 and TRBJ1-4; 8 positions agree with TRBD1. CDR1 and CDR2 (germline): SNHLY, FYNNEI. This CDR3 is 16 amino acids long. The V gene end was trimmed by 5 bases and the J gene end by 0 bases; junction bases not matched to a gene: 5. CDR3 coding DNA: TGTGCCAGCAGTCAAAACAGGGGGACAACTAATGAAAAACTGTTTTTT. Its protein product is CASSQNRGTTNEKLFF.

A remark on this clone: The germline gene is not matched at one end of the junction; a read error may be the cause. This rearrangement joins TRBV5-8 to TRBJ2-1, with 7 nucleotides matching TRBD1. CDR3 length: 11 amino acids. From germline, CDR1 is SGHTS and CDR2 YDEGEE. Here the CDR3 DNA reads TGTGCCAGCAGCTATGAGGGGGCGGTTGTCTTC. Encoded protein: CASSYEGAVVF.

J is TRBJ1-2 and V is TRBV6-5; 8 bases match TRBD1. This CDR3 spans 11 amino acids. The junction had 2 bases not matched to a gene; V was cut back by 8 bases and J by 6 bases. Looked up from germline, CDR1 is MNHEY and CDR2 is SVGAGI. CDR3 sequence reads: CASQTGDGYTF. Written as DNA, the CDR3 is TGTGCCAGCCAGACAGGGGATGGCTACACCTTC.

This clone occurred once. This rearrangement joins TRBV4-3 to TRBJ1-1; D is ambiguous. Germline V gene sequence: CDR1 LGHNA, CDR2 YSLEER. CDR3 size: 15 residues. V dropped 0 bases and J dropped 5 bases, with 13 bases sitting between them. The CDR3 region is CASSQEWTSGTEAFF. As DNA, the CDR3 is TGCGCCAGCAGCCAAGAGTGGACCTCGGGGACTGAAGCTTTCTTT.

This clone was counted between two and nine times. Other nucleotide sequences in the sample specify the same CDR3. This sequence joins TRBV12-3 or TRBV12-4 and TRBJ1-5; 8 bases match TRBD1. The CDR3 consists of 13 residues. V was clipped by 6 bases and J by 4 bases; unmatched bases: 2. The CDR3 spells CASSWTGNQPQHF. Written as DNA, the CDR3 is TGTGCCAGCAGCTGGACAGGGAATCAGCCCCAGCATTTT.

This clone appeared a single time. V and J are TRBV2 and TRBJ1-1; no clear D gene. Trimming took off 8 bases at V and 1 base at J, with 20 bases between the two ends. Germline V gene lookup returns CDR1 SNHLY and CDR2 FYNNEI. This CDR3 spans 16 amino acids. The chain's CDR3 is CASASSRGGRNTEAFF. DNA of the CDR3: TGTGCCAGCGCTTCCTCGCGCGGAGGGAGGAACACTGAAGCTTTCTTT.

This clone was detected once. The rearrangement links TRBV2 to TRBJ1-4; 7 nucleotides line up with TRBD1. V gave up 5 bases and J gave up 2 bases; unmatched junction bases: 2. This CDR3 comprises 14 residues. The germline V gene has CDR1 SNHLY and CDR2 FYNNEI. In nucleotides, the CDR3 is TGTGCCAGCAGTAGCAGGGGGACTAATGAAAAACTGTTTTTT. This codes for CASSSRGTNEKLFF.

The chain uses TRBV19 and TRBJ2-3; D unclear. Germline CDR1 is LNHDA and CDR2 is SQIVND (reference sequence). Trimming shortened V by 1 base and J by 6 bases, and 14 bases separated the two germline ends. CDR3 size: 15 residues. This chain's CDR3 is CASSIGVESPDTQYF. CDR3 sequence (DNA): TGTGCCAGTAGTATAGGGGTGGAGTCTCCGGATACGCAGTATTTT.

The chain employs TRBV19 and TRBJ2-1; 12 bases match TRBD2. The trim removed 5 bases at V and 3 bases at J, leaving 5 bases unmatched. CDR3 length equals 16 residues. The germline CDR1 and CDR2 sequences are LNHDA and SQIVND (reference sequence). The CDR3 is CASSGASGRVYNEQFF. In nucleotides, the CDR3 is TGTGCCAGTAGTGGGGCTAGCGGGAGGGTCTACAATGAGCAGTTCTTC.

This clone came up once. This sequence joins TRBV6-2 or TRBV6-3 and TRBJ1-1; D is unresolved. The germline V and J ends were trimmed by 4 bases and 6 bases, with 15 bases remaining between them. Per the germline V gene, CDR1 is MNHEY and CDR2 is SVGEGT. This CDR3 has 14 residues. CDR3 sequence (DNA): TGTGCCAGCAGTTCCCACAGACAAGTCTCTGAAGCTTTCTTT. Residues: CASSSHRQVSEAFF.

This chain uses TRBV5-4 with TRBJ2-1, with D perhaps matching TRBD2 (5 bases). CDR3 size: 15 residues. CDR1 SGHNT and CDR2 YYREEE come from the germline V gene (reference sequence). The germline V and J ends were trimmed by 2 bases and 10 bases, with 19 bases remaining between them. CDR3 loop: CASSFSLAPAQEQFF. CDR3 bases: TGTGCCAGCAGCTTCAGTTTAGCGCCCGCCCAGGAGCAGTTCTTC.

The rearrangement joins TRBV27 to TRBJ2-1, with D possibly being TRBD1 (6 bases). The CDR3 totals 16 residues. Germline V CDR1 and CDR2: MNHEY, SMNVEV (reference sequence). V was pared by 6 bases and J by 0 bases, with 15 bases between. The DNA for the CDR3 is TGTGCCAGCAGACTCTCCGGGACAAACTCCTACAATGAGCAGTTCTTC. Its translation is CASRLSGTNSYNEQFF.

The chain is built from TRBV7-9 and TRBJ1-5; D not resolved. This CDR3 region has 12 residues. Germline assignment: CDR1 SEHNR and CDR2 FQNEAQ (reference sequence). Between the trimmed V and J ends, which lost 5 bases and 4 bases, there was a span of 6 bases. Here the CDR3 DNA reads TGTGCCAGCAGCCCACTAAATCAGCCCCAGCATTTT. It translates to CASSPLNQPQHF.